The sequence of this T cell receptor (beta chain) was determined in a study of blood T cell repertoires in COVID-19. Whole-study context: Samples of COVID-19 (acute and convalescent) were obtained from the United States, Italy and Spain. PBMCs, B-cell-depleted T cells, or T cells were the source of the cDNA or gDNA that made up the material.

The Seattle patients joined while their infection was active and were tracked longitudinally afterward. TCRdb's copy holds only in-frame clones and misses some; the assay was immunoSEQ multiplex PCR. This repertoire shows 250,000 to 300,000 clones, 85% to 90% found once; its top ten account for over 5.5%. What was sequenced was peripheral blood. The sequence came from a woman in her 50s with COVID-19, enrolled during active disease.

DNA for the CDR3: TGTGCTAGTGGTTTGGTACCGGACACCGGGGAGCTGTTTTTT. This gives the protein CASGLVPDTGELFF. The rearrangement uses TRBV12-5 and TRBJ2-2, with D uncertain. V lost 0 bases and J lost 3, with 5 bases in between. CDR3 length: 14 amino acids. Looked up from germline, CDR1 is LGHNT and CDR2 is FRNRAP.